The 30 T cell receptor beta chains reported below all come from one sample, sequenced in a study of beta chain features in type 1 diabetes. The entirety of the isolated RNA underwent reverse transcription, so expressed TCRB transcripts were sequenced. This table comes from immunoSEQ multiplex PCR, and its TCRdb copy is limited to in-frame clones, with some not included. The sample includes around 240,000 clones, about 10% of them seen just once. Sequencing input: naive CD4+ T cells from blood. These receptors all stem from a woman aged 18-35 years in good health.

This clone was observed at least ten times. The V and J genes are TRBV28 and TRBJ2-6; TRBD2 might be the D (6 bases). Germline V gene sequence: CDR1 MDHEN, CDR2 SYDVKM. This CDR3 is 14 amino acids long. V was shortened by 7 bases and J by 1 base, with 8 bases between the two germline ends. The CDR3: CASTGGSGANVLTF. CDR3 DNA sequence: TGTGCCAGCACCGGGGGTTCTGGGGCCAACGTCCTGACTTTC.

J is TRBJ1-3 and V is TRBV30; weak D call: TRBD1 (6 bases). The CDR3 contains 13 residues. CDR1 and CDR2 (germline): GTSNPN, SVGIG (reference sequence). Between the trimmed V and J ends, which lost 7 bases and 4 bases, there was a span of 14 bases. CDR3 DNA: TGTGCCTCGGCCACAGGGTCGGGAAACACCATATATTTT. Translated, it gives CASATGSGNTIYF.

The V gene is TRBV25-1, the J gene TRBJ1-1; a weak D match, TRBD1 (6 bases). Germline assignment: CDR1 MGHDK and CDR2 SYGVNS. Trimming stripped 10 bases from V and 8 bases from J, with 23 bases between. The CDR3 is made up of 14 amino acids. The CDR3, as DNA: TGTGCCACCCAAAGTTCGGGACAAAAGCTGGAAGCTTTCTTT. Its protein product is CATQSSGQKLEAFF. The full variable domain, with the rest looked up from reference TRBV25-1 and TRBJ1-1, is EADIYQTPRYLVIGTGKKITLECSQTMGHDKMYWYQQDPGMELHLIHYSYGVNSTEKGDLSSESTVSRIRTEHFPLTLESARPSHTSQYLCATQSSGQKLEAFFGQGTRLTVV.

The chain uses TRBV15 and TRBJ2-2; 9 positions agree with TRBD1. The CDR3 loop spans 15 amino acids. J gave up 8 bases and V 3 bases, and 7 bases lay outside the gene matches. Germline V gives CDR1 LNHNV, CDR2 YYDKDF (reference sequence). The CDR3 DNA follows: TGTGCCACCAGCAGGGGACAGGGAGGTCCTGGGGAGCTGTTTTTT. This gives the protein CATSRGQGGPGELFF.

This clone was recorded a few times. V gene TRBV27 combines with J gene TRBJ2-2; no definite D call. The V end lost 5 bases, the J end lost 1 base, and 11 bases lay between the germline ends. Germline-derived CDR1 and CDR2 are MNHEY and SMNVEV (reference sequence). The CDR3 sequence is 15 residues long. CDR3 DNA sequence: TGTGCCAGCAGTGCACACAGACAGAACACCGGGGAGCTGTTTTTT. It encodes CASSAHRQNTGELFF.

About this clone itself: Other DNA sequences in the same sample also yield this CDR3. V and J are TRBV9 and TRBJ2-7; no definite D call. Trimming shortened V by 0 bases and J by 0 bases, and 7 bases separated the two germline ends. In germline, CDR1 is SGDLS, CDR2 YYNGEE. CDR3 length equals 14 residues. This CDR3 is CASSVGGSSYEQYF. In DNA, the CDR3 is TGTGCCAGCAGCGTAGGCGGTAGCTCCTACGAGCAGTACTTC. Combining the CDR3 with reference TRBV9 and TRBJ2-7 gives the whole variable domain DSGVTQTPKHLITATGQRVTLRCSPRSGDLSVYWYQQSLDQGLQFLIQYYNGEERAKGNILERFSAQQFPDLHSELNLSSLELGDSALYFCASSVGGSSYEQYFGPGTRLTVT.

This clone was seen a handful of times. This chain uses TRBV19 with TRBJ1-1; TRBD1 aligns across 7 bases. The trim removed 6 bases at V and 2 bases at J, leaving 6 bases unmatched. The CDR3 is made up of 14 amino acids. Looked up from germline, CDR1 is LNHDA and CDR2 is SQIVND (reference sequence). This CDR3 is CASSVQGRNTEAFF. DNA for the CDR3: TGTGCCAGTAGCGTACAGGGGAGAAACACTGAAGCTTTCTTT. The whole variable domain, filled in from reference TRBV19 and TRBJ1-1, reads DGGITQSPKYLFRKEGQNVTLSCEQNLNHDAMYWYRQDPGQGLRLIYYSQIVNDFQKGDIAEGYSVSREKKESFPLTVTSAQKNPTAFYLCASSVQGRNTEAFFGQGTRLTVV.

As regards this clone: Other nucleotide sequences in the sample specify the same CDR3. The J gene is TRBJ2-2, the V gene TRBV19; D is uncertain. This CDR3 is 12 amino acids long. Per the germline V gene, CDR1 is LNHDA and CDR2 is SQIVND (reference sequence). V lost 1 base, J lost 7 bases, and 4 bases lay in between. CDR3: CASSIGSGELFF. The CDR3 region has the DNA TGTGCCAGTAGTATAGGCAGCGGGGAGCTGTTTTTT. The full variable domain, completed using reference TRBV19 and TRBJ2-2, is DGGITQSPKYLFRKEGQNVTLSCEQNLNHDAMYWYRQDPGQGLRLIYYSQIVNDFQKGDIAEGYSVSREKKESFPLTVTSAQKNPTAFYLCASSIGSGELFFGEGSRLTVL.

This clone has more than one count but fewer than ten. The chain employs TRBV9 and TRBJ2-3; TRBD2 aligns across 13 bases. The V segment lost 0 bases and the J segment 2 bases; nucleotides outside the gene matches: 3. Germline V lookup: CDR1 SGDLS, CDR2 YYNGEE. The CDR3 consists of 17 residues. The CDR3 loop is CASSVGGTSGATDTQYF. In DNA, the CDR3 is TGTGCCAGCAGCGTAGGAGGGACTAGCGGGGCCACAGATACGCAGTATTTT.

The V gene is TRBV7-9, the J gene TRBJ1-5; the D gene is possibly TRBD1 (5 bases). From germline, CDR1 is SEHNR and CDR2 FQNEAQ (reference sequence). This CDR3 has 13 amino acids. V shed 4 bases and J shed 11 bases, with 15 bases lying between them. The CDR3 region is CASSSSNRGAQHF. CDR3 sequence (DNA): TGTGCCAGCAGCTCGTCGAACCGGGGGGCCCAGCATTTT.

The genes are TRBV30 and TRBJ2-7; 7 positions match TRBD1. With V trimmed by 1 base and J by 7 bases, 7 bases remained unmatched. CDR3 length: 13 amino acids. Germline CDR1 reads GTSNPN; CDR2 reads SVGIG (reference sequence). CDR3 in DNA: TGTGCCTGGAGTGGGGACAGATTACGGGAGCAGTACTTC. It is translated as CAWSGDRLREQYF.

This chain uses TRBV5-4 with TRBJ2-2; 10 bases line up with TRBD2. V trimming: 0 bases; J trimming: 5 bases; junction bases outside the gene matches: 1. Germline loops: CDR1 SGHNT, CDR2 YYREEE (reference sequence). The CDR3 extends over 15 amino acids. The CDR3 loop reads CASSLELAGTGELFF. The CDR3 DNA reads TGTGCCAGCAGCTTGGAACTAGCGGGGACCGGGGAGCTGTTTTTT.

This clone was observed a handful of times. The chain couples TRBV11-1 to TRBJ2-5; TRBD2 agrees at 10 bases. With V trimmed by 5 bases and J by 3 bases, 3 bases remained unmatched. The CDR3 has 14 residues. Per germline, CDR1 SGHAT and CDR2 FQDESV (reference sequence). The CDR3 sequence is CASSKGLAKETQYF. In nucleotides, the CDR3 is TGTGCCAGCAGCAAGGGACTAGCGAAAGAGACCCAGTACTTC. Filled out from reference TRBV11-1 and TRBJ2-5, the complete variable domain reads EAEVAQSPRYKITEKSQAVAFWCDPISGHATLYWYRQILGQGPELLVQFQDESVVDDSQLPKDRFSAERLKGVDSTLKIQPAELGDSAMYLCASSKGLAKETQYFGPGTRLLVL.

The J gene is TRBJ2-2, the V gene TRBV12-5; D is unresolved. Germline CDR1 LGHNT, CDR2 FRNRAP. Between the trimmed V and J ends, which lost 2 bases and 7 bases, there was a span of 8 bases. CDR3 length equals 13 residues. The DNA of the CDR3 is TGTGCTAGTGGTTTGACAGCCCACGGGGAGCTGTTTTTT. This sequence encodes CASGLTAHGELFF.

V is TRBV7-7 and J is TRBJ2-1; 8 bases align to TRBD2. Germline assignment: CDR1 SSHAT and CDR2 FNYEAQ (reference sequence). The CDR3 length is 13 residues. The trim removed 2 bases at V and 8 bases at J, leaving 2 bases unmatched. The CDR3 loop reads CASSLFGRDEQFF. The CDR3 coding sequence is TGTGCCAGCAGCTTATTCGGGAGGGATGAGCAGTTCTTC.

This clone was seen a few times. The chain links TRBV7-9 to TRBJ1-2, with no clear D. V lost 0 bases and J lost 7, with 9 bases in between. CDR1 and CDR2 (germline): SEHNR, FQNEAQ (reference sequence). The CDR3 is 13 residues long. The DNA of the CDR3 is TGTGCCAGCAGCTTAGCGCGTTCGTCTGGCTACACCTTC. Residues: CASSLARSSGYTF. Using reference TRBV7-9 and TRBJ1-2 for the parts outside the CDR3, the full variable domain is DTGVSQNPRHKITKRGQNVTFRCDPISEHNRLYWYRQTLGQGPEFLTYFQNEAQLEKSRLLSDRFSAERPKGSFSTLEIQRTEQGDSAMYLCASSLARSSGYTFGSGTRLTVV.

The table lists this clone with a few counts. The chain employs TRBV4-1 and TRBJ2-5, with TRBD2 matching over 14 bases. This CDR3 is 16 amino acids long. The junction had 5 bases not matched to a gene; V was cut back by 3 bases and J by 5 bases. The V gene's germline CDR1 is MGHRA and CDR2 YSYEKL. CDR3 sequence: CASSQFWTSGRETQYF. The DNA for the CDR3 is TGCGCCAGCAGCCAGTTTTGGACTAGCGGGAGGGAGACCCAGTACTTC.

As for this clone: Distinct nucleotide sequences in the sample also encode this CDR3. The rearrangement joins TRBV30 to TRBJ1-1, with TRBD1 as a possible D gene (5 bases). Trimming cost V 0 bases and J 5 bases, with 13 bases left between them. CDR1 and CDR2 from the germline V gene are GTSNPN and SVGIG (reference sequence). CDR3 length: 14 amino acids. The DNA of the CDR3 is TGTGCCTGGAGTGTACTGGGCCGGGGGACTGAAGCTTTCTTT. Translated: CAWSVLGRGTEAFF.

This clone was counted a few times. The DNA for the CDR3 is TGTGCCAGCTCACAGGGCGACGAGCAGTACTTC. Its protein product is CASSQGDEQYF. The chain joins TRBV2 to TRBJ2-7, with a tentative D call TRBD1 (6 bases). This CDR3 spans 11 amino acids. V was clipped by 8 bases and J by 5 bases, with 10 bases between them. The germline gives CDR1 SNHLY, CDR2 FYNNEI. Supplemented by reference TRBV2 and TRBJ2-7, the full variable domain reads EPEVTQTPSHQVTQMGQEVILRCVPISNHLYFYWYRQILGQKVEFLVSFYNNEISEKSEIFDDQFSVERPDGSNFTLKIRSTKLEDSAMYFCASSQGDEQYFGPGTRLTVT.

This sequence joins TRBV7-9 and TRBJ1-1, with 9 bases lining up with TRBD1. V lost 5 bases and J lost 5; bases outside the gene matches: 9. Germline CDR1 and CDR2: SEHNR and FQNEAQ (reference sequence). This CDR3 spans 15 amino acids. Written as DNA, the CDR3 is TGTGCCAGCAGCATGGGACAGGGTGAAGGTACTGAAGCTTTCTTT. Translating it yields CASSMGQGEGTEAFF.

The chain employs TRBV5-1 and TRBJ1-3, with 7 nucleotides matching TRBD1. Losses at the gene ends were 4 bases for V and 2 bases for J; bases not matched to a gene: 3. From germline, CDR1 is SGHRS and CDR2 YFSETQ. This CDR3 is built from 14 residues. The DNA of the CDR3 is TGCGCCAGCAGCGAGGGACAGCCTGGAAACACCATATATTTT. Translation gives CASSEGQPGNTIYF.

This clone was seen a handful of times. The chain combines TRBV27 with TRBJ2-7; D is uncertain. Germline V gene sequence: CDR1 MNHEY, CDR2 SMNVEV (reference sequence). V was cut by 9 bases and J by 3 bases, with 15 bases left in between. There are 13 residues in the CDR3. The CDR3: CARKSNRVYEQYF. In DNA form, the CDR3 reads TGTGCCAGGAAATCTAACCGCGTCTACGAGCAGTACTTC.

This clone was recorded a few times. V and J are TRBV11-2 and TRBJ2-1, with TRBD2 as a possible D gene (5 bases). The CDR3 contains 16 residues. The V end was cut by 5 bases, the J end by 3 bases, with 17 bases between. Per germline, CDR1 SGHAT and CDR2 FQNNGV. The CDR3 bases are TGTGCCAGCAGCCGTAAGATCCCCGGAGGCTACAATGAGCAGTTCTTC. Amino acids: CASSRKIPGGYNEQFF.

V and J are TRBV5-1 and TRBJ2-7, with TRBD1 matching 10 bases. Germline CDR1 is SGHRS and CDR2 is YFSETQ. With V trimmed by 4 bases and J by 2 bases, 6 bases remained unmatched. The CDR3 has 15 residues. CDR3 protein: CASSLGTGVAYEQYF. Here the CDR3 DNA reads TGCGCCAGCAGCCTAGGGACAGGGGTGGCCTACGAGCAGTACTTC.

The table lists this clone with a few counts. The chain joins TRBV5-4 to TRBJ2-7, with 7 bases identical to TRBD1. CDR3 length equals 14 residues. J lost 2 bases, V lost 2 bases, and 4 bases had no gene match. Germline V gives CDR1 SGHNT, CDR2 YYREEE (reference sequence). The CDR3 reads CASSFNRGAYEQYF. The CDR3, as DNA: TGTGCCAGCAGCTTCAACAGGGGCGCCTACGAGCAGTACTTC.

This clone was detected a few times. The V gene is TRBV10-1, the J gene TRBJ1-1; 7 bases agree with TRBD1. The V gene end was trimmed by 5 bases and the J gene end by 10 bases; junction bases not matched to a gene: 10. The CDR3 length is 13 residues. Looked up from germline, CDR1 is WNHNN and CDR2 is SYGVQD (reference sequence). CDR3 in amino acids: CASSFDRVLPAFF. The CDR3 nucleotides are TGCGCCAGCAGTTTCGACAGGGTTCTGCCAGCTTTCTTT.

The DNA of the CDR3 is TGTGCCAGTAGACGGCAGGGTAGCAATGAGCAGTTCTTC. Encoded protein: CASRRQGSNEQFF. The chain couples TRBV19 to TRBJ2-1, with D possibly being TRBD1 (5 bases). Germline CDR1 LNHDA, CDR2 SQIVND (reference sequence). Between the trimmed V and J ends, which lost 6 bases and 6 bases, there was a span of 12 bases. CDR3 size: 13 residues.

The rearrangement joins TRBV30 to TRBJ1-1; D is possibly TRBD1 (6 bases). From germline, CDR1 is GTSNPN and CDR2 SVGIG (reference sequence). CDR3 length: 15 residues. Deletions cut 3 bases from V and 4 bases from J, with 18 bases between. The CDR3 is CAWRKGGRYGTEAFF. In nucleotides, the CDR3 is TGTGCCTGGAGGAAGGGGGGGCGTTATGGCACTGAAGCTTTCTTT.

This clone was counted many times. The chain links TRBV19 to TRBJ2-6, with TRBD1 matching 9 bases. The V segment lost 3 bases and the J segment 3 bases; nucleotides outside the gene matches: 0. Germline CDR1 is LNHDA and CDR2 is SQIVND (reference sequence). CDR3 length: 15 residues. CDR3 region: CASSMDRGGANVLTF. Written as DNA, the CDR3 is TGTGCCAGTAGTATGGACAGGGGTGGGGCCAACGTCCTGACTTTC.

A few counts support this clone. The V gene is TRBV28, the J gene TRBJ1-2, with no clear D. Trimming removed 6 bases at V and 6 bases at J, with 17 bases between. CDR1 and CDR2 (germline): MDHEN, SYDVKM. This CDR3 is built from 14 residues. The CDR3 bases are TGTGCCAGCAGCTCACAAATGACCGAGGATGGCTACACCTTC. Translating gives CASSSQMTEDGYTF.